This TCR beta chain was documented in a study of CD8+CD57+ T cells in acquired aplastic anemia (dated 2018 in TCRdb). Describing the broader study: On average, sorted CD4+ and CD8+ cells yielded around 3.4 ug of extracted DNA, with a range of 0.2 to 27.4 ug. A CD8+CD57+ expansion meant a frequency higher than the mean frequency seen in healthy subjects.

Looking up the germline V gene yields CDR1 SQVTM and CDR2 ANQGSEA. The cysteine opens and the phenylalanine closes a CDR3 of 15 amino acids. Solely the CDR3 DNA is kept, with 45 bases framed from the first base. The trim is 3 bases for V and 0 bases for J, with a gap of 12 bases between the germline ends. What the research found in general, with its limitations: CD8+ Simpson's diversity did not differ significantly between patients and healthy controls (P=0.060). Approximately 31 CD8+ CDR3 sequences were found in both patients and controls but appeared to be highly expressed in patients and within the immunodominant clones of the patients.

Expansion of CD8+CD57+ cells had been shown by flow cytometry in the patients chosen for sequencing. Every patient had severe acquired aplastic anemia, diagnosed using the International Study of Aplastic Anemia and Agranulocytosis and Camitta criteria. No patient had received any therapy when blood was sampled. In this study, sorted CD4+ and CD8+ T cells from the blood of healthy subjects and of severe aplastic anemia patients had their TCR repertoires deep-sequenced. Patients were enrolled in the USA under clinicaltrials.gov protocols 00001620, 01623167, 00001397, 00071045, 00081523 and 00961064. Ficoll-Paque density gradient centrifugation was used to isolate peripheral blood mononuclear cells. CD4+ and CD8+ T cells were sorted by FACS or magnetic beads before DNA extraction. Genomic DNA served as template for TCR beta VDJ combination and CDR3 sequence profiling. TCR repertoire sequencing was run on an Illumina HiSeq 2000. The study's processing was this. TRBV/TRBJ rearrangement plots, CDR3 size and DJ length profiles, and Simpson's diversity index were used to evaluate the repertoires. Whichever DNA sequence was most abundant in the deep sequencing data was defined as the immunodominant clone. CDR3 amino acid sequences were screened for sharing across subjects and compared with published repertoires and the VDJdb database. Starting from the raw public reads, TCRdb applied fastp trimming at Q25, assembled clones with MiXCR and retained in-frame beta chains. CDR3 protein sequences are deduplicated, and each keeps its most common genes and DNA. The V and J calls were not made by the authors but by TCRdb's processing. For this sample there are roughly 290,000 distinct CDR3 sequences; approximately 57% appear just once. The ten biggest clones cover 1% to 1.5% of the sample.

With regard to this clonotype: Its antigen specificity is not known. Per-base qualities were not stored, and no clone one base away is much larger.

Here the chain combines TRBV29-1 and TRBJ2-1; D gene: possibly TRBD1, on 5 matching bases. Sample: sorted CD4+, CD8+, or CD8+CD57+ T cells (not recorded which) from PBMCs. The sequence came from a human donor with aplastic anemia. At the DNA level, the sequence is TGCAGCGTTGAGACAGACCAAAGCTCCTACAATGAGCAGTTCTTC. This codes for CSVETDQSSYNEQFF.